This T cell receptor beta chain is drawn from a study of T cell responses to AZD1222 COVID-19 vaccine. Pooling covered second doses at about 4 or about 12 weeks. The data were produced by immunoSEQ multiplex PCR, yet TCRdb's version contains in-frame clones alone and is incomplete. The top ten hold 4.5% to 5.5% of the sample, which has 30,000 to 35,000 clones, roughly 74% seen once. Germline V gives CDR1 KGHSH, CDR2 LQKENI. The CDR3 is 15 residues long. Trimming took 3 bases from V and 10 from J; bases not matched to a gene: 5. This clone was seen a few times. The antigen is not known. Study-level findings and limits: There were vaccine-associated CD4 TCRs across spike, dominant at 160-218 and 743-854. It was only after the peak T cell response that any repertoires were sampled. Clonal diversity may have been underestimated, and the donors were mostly white British, with more females than males.

The chain employs TRBV18 and TRBJ1-6, with 11 nucleotides matching TRBD1. This receptor was taken from an adult who received the AZD1222 COVID-19 vaccine. The source material was peripheral blood, sampled 28 days after the second AZD1222 dose. The CDR3: CASSPEGQGVSPLHF. The CDR3 DNA reads as TGTGCCAGCTCACCTGAGGGACAGGGGGTATCACCCCTCCACTTT.